What follows are 5 T cell receptor beta chains derived from one specimen sequenced in a study of blood T cell repertoires in COVID-19. TCRdb's table, derived via immunoSEQ multiplex PCR, lists solely in-frame clones and lacks some. The sample has 80,000 to 90,000 clones; around 82% are singletons. Sequenced input: peripheral blood. These receptors originate from an elderly woman with COVID-19, enrolled during active disease.

The V and J genes are TRBV6-6 and TRBJ1-1, with D tentatively TRBD1 (6 bases). The V and J ends lost 7 bases and 1 base respectively, with 19 bases between them. Per germline, CDR1 MNHNY and CDR2 SVGAGI (reference sequence). This CDR3 region has 16 residues. The CDR3 DNA follows: TGTGCCAGCAAAGGTCGGGGGGCAGAGGGGAACACTGAAGCTTTCTTT. Its translation is CASKGRGAEGNTEAFF.

The J gene is TRBJ2-1, the V gene TRBV5-1, with D possibly being TRBD1 (6 bases). This CDR3 region has 13 residues. Germline CDR1 reads SGHRS; CDR2 reads YFSETQ. Trimming took 4 bases from V and 3 from J, leaving 8 bases between them. CDR3 loop: CASSPDSYNEQFF. Here the CDR3 DNA reads TGCGCCAGCAGCCCGGACAGCTACAATGAGCAGTTCTTC.

The chain links TRBV24-1 to TRBJ2-7; 14 bases match TRBD2. The V segment lost 7 bases and the J segment 4 bases; nucleotides outside the gene matches: 17. Germline CDR1 is KGHDR and CDR2 is SFDVKD. This CDR3 is 19 amino acids long. The CDR3 region is CATSEETGLAGVKSYEQYF. The DNA of the CDR3 is TGTGCCACCAGCGAGGAGACGGGACTAGCGGGAGTTAAATCGTACGAGCAGTACTTC.

The chain links TRBV4-2 to TRBJ2-1; the match to TRBD2 covers 14 bases. With 0 bases clipped from V and 3 bases from J, the junction kept 22 bases outside the gene matches. Germline CDR1 is LGHNA and CDR2 is YNFKEQ. The CDR3 spans 24 residues. The CDR3 bases are TGTGCCAGCAGCCAAGAATGGGGGACTAGCGGGAGACCCATCAAACACAAAATCTACAATGAGCAGTTCTTC. Protein sequence: CASSQEWGTSGRPIKHKIYNEQFF.

The chain carries TRBV3-1 (or the pseudogene TRBV3-2) and TRBJ2-4, with 8 bases aligning to TRBD2. The CDR3 consists of 14 residues. Germline trimming cut 5 bases from V and 7 bases from J; bases unmatched to any gene: 7. CDR1 and CDR2 from the germline V gene are LGHDT and YNNKEL (reference sequence). The CDR3 region has the DNA TGTGCCAGCAGCTCCCGCGGGGGGTTGAACATTCAGTACTTC. As protein: CASSSRGGLNIQYF.